This TCR beta chain was identified in a study of T cells in Graves' hyperthyroidism and ophthalmopathy (dated by TCRdb to about 2019). Background for the entire study: Peripheral blood was collected at initial diagnosis, before any treatment. A discovery cohort of about 95 patients, 43 with Graves' ophthalmopathy and approximately 55 with stable Graves' hyperthyroidism, was used to find distinguishing TCR V-J signatures. Whether ophthalmopathy could be predicted prospectively was tested in an independent validation cohort made up of 18 to 20 hyperthyroidism patients plus 17 patients who later progressed to ophthalmopathy. The 100 or so discovery patients were randomly split 7:3 into training and test sets. Thyroid tissue and blood T-cell repertoires from several Graves' hyperthyroidism patients were also compared in the study. After sampling, hyperthyroidism patients received methimazole starting at 30 mg daily, and ophthalmopathy patients received high-dose intravenous methylprednisolone. The paper describes TCR Vbeta CDR3 sequencing of about 140 peripheral blood samples, made up of roughly 40 ophthalmopathy patients, more than 70 hyperthyroidism patients and roughly 17 progressor patients.

This clonotype was seen at least ten times. What this receptor recognizes is not known. No per-base quality is available; no much larger clone lies one base away. From a lookup of the germline V gene, CDR1 and CDR2 are SGHAT and FQNNGV. A distance of 13 bases separates the germline ends of V and J, which lose 4 bases and 1 base respectively. The CDR3 spans 15 residues, from the cysteine through the phenylalanine. The entry retains the CDR3 DNA only, 45 bases that are in frame from base 1. The TCR beta CDR3 regions were amplified from RNA transcripts. A first-round RT-PCR of the TCR CDR3 used the HTBI primer set with the Qiagen OneStep RT-PCR kit. Libraries were constructed in a second round of multiplex PCR, after which size selection and purification were carried out. Sequencing of the libraries was done on an Illumina HiSeq2000 using paired-end 100 bp reads. The original methods were these. SOAPnuke was used to process the raw data, throwing out any read that contained adapters or uncalled bases, had a mean Phred below 15, or lacked an exact constant-primer or identifier match. High-quality paired reads were merged using COPE v1.2.5, and each unique nucleotide sequence was defined as a clonotype. MiTCR v1.1 was used to align the clonotypes against IMGT TRBV, TRBD and TRBJ reference segments. The analysis was restricted to V-J combinations with a frequency above 0.0001, which together covered over 99% of the repertoires. A TCS score was defined as the ratio between F50 (clonal expansion) and ExV (chaos), using BLOSUM62-based TCRdist between CDR3 peptides within each V-J. Welch's t-statistics and random forest reduced roughly 500 V-J features to 10 to 15, which were used in a naive Bayes classifier (R e1071). TCRdb ran its own pipeline on the public reads, namely fastp trimming at Q25 and MiXCR clone calling, and kept in-frame beta chains. Each record represents a unique CDR3 protein, reported with the most common genes and DNA among its rows. These V and J calls derive from TCRdb rather than the authors' analysis. Recorded for this sample are some 700,000 distinct CDR3 sequences; 17% of them occurred a single time. Jointly, the top ten make up roughly a sixth of the sample.

Study-wide findings and limitations: Sample size was not statistically predetermined, and blinding of investigators to group allocation was not performed. In validation, progression to ophthalmopathy was predicted by the model with around 71% sensitivity and roughly 76% specificity, a median of approximately 6.5 months before onset. Most expanded thyroid clonotypes (frequency above 0.001) were also found in blood, which suggests that blood repertoires may mirror thyroid immune responses. A model built on a 13 V-J signature distinguished ophthalmopathy from stable hyperthyroidism, reaching roughly 88% sensitivity and 81.08% specificity in cross-validation and 80%/75% in testing.

Graves' hyperthyroidism was defined as stable when no progression to ophthalmopathy occurred over 18 months of follow-up. Hyperthyroidism patients were newly diagnosed, had a disease duration of under 2 months, and were aged 18 to 65 years. Exclusion was applied to patients with uncontrolled infections, other autoimmune diseases, pregnancy or lactation. Diagnoses were established on the basis of clinical symptoms, serum thyroxine and TRAb, thyroid ultrasound, and orbital computed tomography. PBMCs were isolated from 10 ml of fresh peripheral blood by Ficoll-Paque density gradient centrifugation. Total RNA was extracted using Trizol reagent, and RNA quality was assessed on an Agilent 2100 Bioanalyzer.

In this chain, TRBV11-2 is recombined with TRBJ1-1; 6 matching bases give a weak D call of TRBD1. The source is a man aged 50 or older with Graves' hyperthyroidism. The material sequenced was blood. The nucleotide sequence is given as TGTGCCAGCAGCTCCGGGGACATCCAGAACACTGAAGCTTTCTTT. Translated, this gives CASSSGDIQNTEAFF.